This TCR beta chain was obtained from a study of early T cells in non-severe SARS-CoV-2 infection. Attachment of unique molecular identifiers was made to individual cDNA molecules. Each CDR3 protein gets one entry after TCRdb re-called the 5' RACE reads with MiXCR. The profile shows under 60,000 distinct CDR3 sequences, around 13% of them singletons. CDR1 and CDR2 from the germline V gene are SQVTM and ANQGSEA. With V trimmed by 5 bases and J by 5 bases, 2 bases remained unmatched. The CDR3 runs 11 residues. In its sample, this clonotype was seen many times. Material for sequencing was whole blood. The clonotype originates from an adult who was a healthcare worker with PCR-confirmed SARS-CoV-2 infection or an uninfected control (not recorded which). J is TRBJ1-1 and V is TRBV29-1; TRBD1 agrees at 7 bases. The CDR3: CSVYRGTEAFF. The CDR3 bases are TGCAGCGTTTACAGGGGAACTGAAGCTTTCTTT.